The clone carrying this T cell receptor beta chain was seen a few times. Among all donors, each was a healthy Caucasian. The V gene's germline CDR1 is KGHDR and CDR2 SFDVKD. The CDR3 sequence is 14 residues long. The V segment lost 4 bases and the J segment 6 bases; nucleotides outside the gene matches: 6. The data originate from a study of identical twins. Each CDR3 protein is one row after TCRdb ran MiXCR on the 5' RACE reads. The sample records 450,000 or so distinct CDR3 sequences, 14% being singletons. These same records also appear under a second study, on yellow fever vaccine responses in identical twins.

This clonotype was sampled from a woman between 18 and 30 years old in good health. The chain employs TRBV24-1 and TRBJ2-7; TRBD2 matches 9 bases. What was sequenced was CD4+ T cells sorted from blood. The chain's CDR3 is CATSDPRTSAEQYF. CDR3 DNA: TGTGCCACCAGTGACCCTAGGACTAGCGCCGAGCAGTACTTC.